The clone carrying this T cell receptor beta chain has only one observation. Its antigen is not identified. This sample was included in a study of cytomegalovirus exposure and HLA in healthy donors. Study-wide points: There were some public TCRs occurring in many donors, but most TCR sequences were rare. A list of approximately 160 TCR beta chains associated with cytomegalovirus was given. As was reported, the classifier diagnosed cytomegalovirus status with high specificity and sensitivity.

Measured with immunoSEQ multiplex PCR; TCRdb has only the in-frame clones, and not every one. The sample yields about 150,000 clones, 70% to 90% seen once. V was pared by 0 bases and J by 7 bases, with 26 bases between. The germline gives CDR1 SGHKS, CDR2 YYEKEE (reference sequence). This CDR3 comprises 18 residues. The chain links TRBV5-5 to TRBJ2-7; perhaps TRBD2 as D (5 bases). Sequences were obtained from PBMCs. The sequence came from a human donor in good health. In DNA, the CDR3 is TGTGCCAGCAGCTTGGGGTTGGAGAGTCGTAAGGTACGGGAAGAGCAGTACTTC. Translation: CASSLGLESRKVREEQYF.